This T cell receptor (beta chain) was sequenced during a study of cytomegalovirus exposure and HLA in healthy donors. The study ran its PCR with 60 Vbeta and 13 Jbeta primers. TCRdb's table, derived via immunoSEQ multiplex PCR, lists solely in-frame clones and lacks some. Of fewer than 200,000 clones detected, over 65% appear once; the ten largest clones hold over 6%. What was sequenced was PBMCs. The source of this sequence is a man aged 35 to 55 in good health and CMV-seropositive.

The CDR3 DNA reads as TGTGCCATCAGTGCGGGGGGGAACACCGGGGAGCTGTTTTTT. Its protein product is CAISAGGNTGELFF. The rearrangement joins TRBV10-3 to TRBJ2-2, with 7 bases aligning to TRBD2. The germline CDR1 and CDR2 sequences are ENHRY and SYGVKD. The CDR3 runs to 14 residues. Trimming took 4 bases from V and 1 from J; bases not matched to a gene: 0.